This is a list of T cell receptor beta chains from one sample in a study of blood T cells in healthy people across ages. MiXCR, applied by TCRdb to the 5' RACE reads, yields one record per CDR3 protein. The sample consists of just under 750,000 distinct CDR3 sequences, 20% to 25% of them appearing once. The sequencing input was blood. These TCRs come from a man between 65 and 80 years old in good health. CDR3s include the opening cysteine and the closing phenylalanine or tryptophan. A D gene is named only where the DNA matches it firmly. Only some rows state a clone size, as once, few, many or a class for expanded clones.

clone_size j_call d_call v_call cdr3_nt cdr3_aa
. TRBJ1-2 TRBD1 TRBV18 TGTGCCAGCTCACCCATGGGGACAACAGGGGTCTACACCTTC CASSPMGTTGVYTF
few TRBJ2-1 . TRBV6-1 TGTGCCAGCAGTGGTACGTGGCGGGGAGGCTACAATGAGCAGTTCTTC CASSGTWRGGYNEQFF
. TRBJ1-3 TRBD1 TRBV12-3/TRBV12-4 TGTGCCAGCAGTTTTGGACAGGTTTCCTCTGGAAACACCATATATTTT CASSFGQVSSGNTIYF
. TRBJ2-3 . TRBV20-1 TGCAGTGCGGCAGGACTTGGGGGCACAGATACGCAGTATTTT CSAAGLGGTDTQYF
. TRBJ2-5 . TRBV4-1 TGCGCCAGCAGCCATGCCTCTCGAAATGGAGAGACCCAGTACTTC CASSHASRNGETQYF
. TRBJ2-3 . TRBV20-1 TGCAGTGCTAGAGATGGGGCAAGGATGGCCCCCGGCGCAGATACGCAGTATTTT CSARDGARMAPGADTQYF
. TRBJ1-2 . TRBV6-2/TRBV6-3 TGTGCCAGCAGTTACTCGACAGGAACCGGCTACACCTTC CASSYSTGTGYTF
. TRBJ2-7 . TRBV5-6 TGTGCCAGCAGCCAGGACGCTTTTCTCAGGCCCTACGAGCAGTACTTC CASSQDAFLRPYEQYF
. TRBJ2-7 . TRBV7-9 TGTGCCAGTAGCTTAGGAGCAGGGTCCTCCTACGAGCAGTACTTC CASSLGAGSSYEQYF
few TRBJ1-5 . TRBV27 TGTGCCAGCACCGACCCCAGAGGCAATCAGCCCCAGCATTTT CASTDPRGNQPQHF
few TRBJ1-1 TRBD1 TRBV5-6 TGTGCCAGCAGCTTGGTGTGGGACAGGGGGCGCGATGGAACTGAAGCTTTCTTT CASSLVWDRGRDGTEAFF
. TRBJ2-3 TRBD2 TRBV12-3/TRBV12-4 TGTGCCAGCGGCCCGGGAGGGAACAGAGGAACAGATACGCAGTATTTT CASGPGGNRGTDTQYF
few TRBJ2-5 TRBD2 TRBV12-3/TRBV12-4 TGTGCCAGCAGTTCTGGTCGGTCTAGCGGACTAACCCAAGAGACCCAGTACTTC CASSSGRSSGLTQETQYF
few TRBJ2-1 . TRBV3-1 TGTGCCAGCAGCCAACGTGGGAGTGGGGTTTATGAGCAGTTCTTC CASSQRGSGVYEQFF
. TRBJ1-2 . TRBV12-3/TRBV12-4 TGTGCCAGCAGTTCCGATGGCTGCACCTTC CASSSDGCTF
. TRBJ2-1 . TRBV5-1 TGCGCCAGCAGCCGGATGGGGGACCGTTTGGATGAGCAGTTCTTC CASSRMGDRLDEQFF
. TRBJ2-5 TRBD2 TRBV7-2 TGTGCCAGCAGCTCTGGGACTAGCCGGAGGGAGACCCAGTACTTC CASSSGTSRRETQYF